The text below deals with one T cell receptor beta chain. Its antigen is unidentified. CDR3 length equals 12 residues. Germline assignment: CDR1 SQVTM and CDR2 ANQGSEA. V lost 7 bases and J lost 0, with 7 bases in between. This record belongs to a study of shared clonotypes between healthy human individuals. At the level of the study: Donors consisted of a couple of women and a few men between 18 and 49. Notes on the study in general: Against clonotypes common to all four donors, non-shared ones had lower generation probabilities.

Using immunoSEQ multiplex PCR, the repertoire was profiled, and TCRdb retains in-frame clones only, with some absent. The sample lists hundreds of thousands of clones, roughly 98% occurring once. CD45RO-negative, CCR7-selected cells formed the naive CD8 fraction, which excluded terminally differentiated effector memory CD45RA+ cells. Sequenced sample: naive CD8+ T cells sorted from blood. The chain has TRBV29-1 and TRBJ2-1; D possibly corresponds to TRBD2 (5 bases). The TCR sequence derives from a man aged 25 to 45 in good health. The CDR3, as DNA: TGCAGCGCGGACTTCTCCTACAATGAGCAGTTCTTC. It is translated as CSADFSYNEQFF.